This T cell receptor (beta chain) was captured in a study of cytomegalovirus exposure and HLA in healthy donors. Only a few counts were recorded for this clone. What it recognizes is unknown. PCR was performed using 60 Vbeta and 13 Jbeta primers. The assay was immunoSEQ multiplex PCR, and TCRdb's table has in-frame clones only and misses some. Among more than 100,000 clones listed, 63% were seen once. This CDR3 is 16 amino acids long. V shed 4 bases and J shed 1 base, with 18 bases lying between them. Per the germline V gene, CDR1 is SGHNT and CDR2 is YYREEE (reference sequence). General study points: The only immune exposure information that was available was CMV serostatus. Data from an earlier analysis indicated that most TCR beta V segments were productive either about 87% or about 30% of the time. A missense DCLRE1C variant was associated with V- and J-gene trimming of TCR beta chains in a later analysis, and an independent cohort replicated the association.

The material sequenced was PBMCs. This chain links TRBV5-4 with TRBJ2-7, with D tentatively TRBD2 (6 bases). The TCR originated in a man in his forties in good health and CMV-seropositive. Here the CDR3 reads CASSAMLTGESYEQYF. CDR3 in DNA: TGTGCCAGCAGCGCCATGTTAACGGGGGAATCCTACGAGCAGTACTTC.